The clone carrying this T cell receptor beta chain was counted between two and nine times. Its target is unknown. This entry is derived from a study of T-cell reconstitution after alpha-beta-depleted transplantation in children. Study conclusions and caveats: Counts and diversity of T cells one year after transplant came mostly from newly produced T cells. It was surviving recipient T cells and thymic progenitors that gave some patients high TCRbeta diversity at day 60. Where alpha-beta T cells came from about two months after transplant was reportedly several hundred expanded graft clones.

The TCRbeta library was prepared with unique molecular identifiers. TCRdb used MiXCR to reprocess the PCR reads, holding one entry per CDR3 protein. The top ten clones hold 23% of a sample with approximately 99,000 distinct CDR3 sequences, almost 6.5% of them seen once. Germline V gene sequence: CDR1 SNHLY, CDR2 FYNNEI. This CDR3 is 12 amino acids long. V lost 8 bases and J lost 4, with 12 bases in between. The sample here was PBMCs, mostly from graft donor cells, taken 360 days after TCRalphabeta/CD19-depleted stem cell transplant. The clonotype was recovered from a male patient between 2 and 9 years old who had a stem cell transplant for acute lymphoblastic leukemia, so the T cells may come from the graft donor. This chain joins TRBV2 and TRBJ2-7, with D perhaps TRBD1 (6 bases). This CDR3 reads CASLEGGYEQYF. CDR3 coding DNA: TGTGCCAGCTTAGAAGGGGGATACGAGCAGTACTTC.